The 14 T cell receptor beta chains given below trace back to one sample, sequenced in a study of cytomegalovirus exposure and HLA in healthy donors. The study ran its PCR with 60 Vbeta and 13 Jbeta primers. This table comes from immunoSEQ multiplex PCR, and its TCRdb copy is limited to in-frame clones, with some not included. The data hold 95,000 to 150,000 clones, with about three fifths observed a single time. Sequencing was done on a sample of PBMCs. The origin of the receptors is a woman in her forties in good health and CMV-seropositive.

The J gene is TRBJ2-5, the V gene TRBV5-1; 12 bases align to TRBD1. CDR1 is SGHRS and CDR2 is YFSETQ in the germline V gene. CDR3 length: 17 amino acids. J gave up 4 bases and V 3 bases, and 10 bases lay outside the gene matches. CDR3 in amino acids: CASSSEGTGGRGETQYF. CDR3 bases: TGCGCCAGCAGCTCGGAGGGGACAGGGGGCCGGGGAGAGACCCAGTACTTC.

The gene calls are TRBV5-1 and TRBJ2-3; 8 bases match TRBD1. The CDR3 totals 15 residues. Germline CDR1 reads SGHRS; CDR2 reads YFSETQ. The junction had 5 bases not matched to a gene; V was cut back by 4 bases and J by 1 base. The CDR3 spells CASSGGQAGTDTQYF. CDR3 nucleotide sequence: TGCGCCAGCAGCGGGGGACAGGCTGGCACAGATACGCAGTATTTT.

The chain couples TRBV19 to TRBJ2-7; 11 bases match TRBD2. This CDR3 is built from 15 residues. V shed 4 bases, J shed 5 bases, and the junction held 7 bases outside the gene matches. CDR1 and CDR2 (germline): LNHDA, SQIVND (reference sequence). The CDR3 DNA reads as TGTGCCAGTAGTACCCGACTAGCGGGAAACGACGAGCAGTACTTC. It yields the protein CASSTRLAGNDEQYF.

The rearrangement links TRBV28 to TRBJ2-7, with 9 bases that match TRBD1. V was pared by 3 bases and J by 3 bases, with 0 bases of the junction left unmatched. Germline CDR1 is MDHEN and CDR2 is SYDVKM. This CDR3 is 13 amino acids long. The CDR3 loop is CASSLGQGYEQYF. The DNA for the CDR3 is TGTGCCAGCAGTTTGGGACAGGGCTACGAGCAGTACTTC.

The rearrangement joins TRBV13 to TRBJ2-3; perhaps TRBD1 as D (6 bases). From germline, CDR1 is PRHDT and CDR2 FYEKMQ (reference sequence). V lost 5 bases and J 1 base, leaving 13 bases between the germline ends. This CDR3 has 15 amino acids. The CDR3 spells CASSVRDMGTDTQYF. The CDR3 coding sequence is TGTGCCAGCAGCGTACGGGACATGGGCACAGATACGCAGTATTTT.

This rearrangement joins TRBV27 to TRBJ2-3; D not resolved. CDR3 length equals 17 residues. Per germline, CDR1 MNHEY and CDR2 SMNVEV (reference sequence). Trimming removed 2 bases at V and 3 bases at J, with 18 bases between. CDR3 sequence reads: CASSLERGYPKTDTQYF. CDR3 nucleotides: TGTGCCAGCAGTTTAGAGCGTGGGTACCCCAAGACAGATACGCAGTATTTT.

The V and J genes are TRBV20-1 and TRBJ2-1, with D unclear. Trimming removed 7 bases at V and 3 bases at J, with 4 bases between. This CDR3 is 10 amino acids long. Germline CDR1 DFQATT, CDR2 SNEGSKA (reference sequence). The CDR3 loop reads CSVRYNEQFF. The DNA for the CDR3 is TGCAGTGTCCGCTACAATGAGCAGTTCTTC.

In this sample, this clone turned up a few times. The chain recombines TRBV5-1 with TRBJ2-1; 9 bases match TRBD2. Germline CDR1 reads SGHRS; CDR2 reads YFSETQ. The CDR3 is made up of 17 amino acids. V was clipped by 0 bases and J by 7 bases; unmatched bases: 11. CDR3 sequence (DNA): TGCGCCAGCAGCTTGGGGTCGTTGACTAGCGGAGAGAATGAGCAGTTCTTC. Protein: CASSLGSLTSGENEQFF.

This clone was recorded once. The chain links TRBV7-9 to TRBJ2-1, with D perhaps TRBD2 (6 bases). Trimming pared 1 base from V and 4 bases from J, leaving 11 bases between. CDR1 is SEHNR, CDR2 FQNEAQ, per germline (reference sequence). The CDR3 sequence is 15 residues long. CDR3 sequence (DNA): TGTGCCAGCAGCTTAGAAACTAGCCCTTACAATGAGCAGTTCTTC. Residues: CASSLETSPYNEQFF. Full variable domain (rest looked up from reference TRBV7-9 and TRBJ2-1): DTGVSQNPRHKITKRGQNVTFRCDPISEHNRLYWYRQTLGQGPEFLTYFQNEAQLEKSRLLSDRFSAERPKGSFSTLEIQRTEQGDSAMYLCASSLETSPYNEQFFGPGTRLTVL.

This clone was observed a handful of times. CDR3 sequence reads: CASSQDRSAGGLWGSYNEQFF. CDR3 DNA sequence: TGTGCCAGCAGCCAAGATCGGTCAGCGGGAGGGCTCTGGGGATCCTACAATGAGCAGTTCTTC. V is TRBV4-2 and J is TRBJ2-1; 10 nucleotides agree with TRBD2. Germline CDR1 LGHNA, CDR2 YNFKEQ. CDR3 length: 21 residues. With 0 bases clipped from V and 1 base from J, the junction kept 15 bases outside the gene matches.

The genes are TRBV12-2 and TRBJ1-5. TRBV12-2 is termed a pseudogene. The CDR3 has 15 amino acids. CDR3 in DNA: TGTGCAAGTCGCTCCATTAGCCGCAGCAATCAGCCCCAGCATTTT. This sequence encodes CASRSISRSNQPQHF.

The V and J genes are TRBV7-8 and TRBJ1-4, with a weak D call TRBD1 (6 bases). The CDR3 spans 16 residues. V dropped 2 bases and J dropped 4 bases, with 14 bases sitting between them. CDR1 is SGHVS, CDR2 FQNEAQ, per germline. The CDR3 nucleotides are TGTGCCAGCAGCTTACAGACAGGATCCCGTAATGAAAAACTGTTTTTT. Protein sequence: CASSLQTGSRNEKLFF.

The chain joins TRBV28 to TRBJ2-7; tentatively, D is TRBD1 (5 bases). The ends were cut back, 9 bases at V and 4 bases at J, with 10 bases in the middle. The CDR3 is 11 residues long. Germline V gene sequence: CDR1 MDHEN, CDR2 SYDVKM. In DNA, the CDR3 is TGTGCCAGTCACCAGGGTTACGAGCAGTACTTC. Protein: CASHQGYEQYF.

The chain links TRBV5-1 to TRBJ2-1; TRBD2 matches at 8 bases. V was pared by 5 bases and J by 2 bases, with 6 bases of the junction left unmatched. Germline-derived CDR1 and CDR2 are SGHRS and YFSETQ. CDR3 length: 15 residues. CDR3 nucleotides: TGCGCCAGCAGTCCCAGCGGGGGTGCCTACAATGAGCAGTTCTTC. Its protein is CASSPSGGAYNEQFF.